This TCR beta chain was recorded in a study of T-cell reconstitution after alpha-beta-depleted transplantation in children. Unique molecular identifiers were incorporated during preparation of the TCRbeta library. TCRdb re-derived calls from the PCR reads in MiXCR, one entry per CDR3 protein. The sample has about 340,000 distinct CDR3 sequences; 16% are singletons. At least ten counts were recorded for this clonotype. Its antigen is as yet unknown. The CDR3 runs to 15 residues. With V trimmed by 1 base and J by 1 base, 3 bases remained unmatched. The germline V gene encodes CDR1 SGHDT and CDR2 YYEEEE. Study-wide findings and caveats: Reportedly, roughly two months post-transplant, alpha-beta T cells arose from several hundred expanded graft clones. Newly produced T cells mostly provided counts and TCRbeta diversity after one year, as hyperexpanded clones declined.

The V call is TRBV5-6, the J call TRBJ2-3, with TRBD2 identical over 7 bases. The material sequenced was PBMCs, mostly from graft donor cells, taken 360 days after TCRalphabeta/CD19-depleted stem cell transplant. The source of this sequence is a male patient between 2 and 15 years old who had a stem cell transplant for acute lymphoblastic leukemia, so the T cells may come from the graft donor. As DNA, the CDR3 is TGTGCCAGCAGCTTGACGGGGAGGGGCACAGATACGCAGTATTTT. This gives the protein CASSLTGRGTDTQYF.